Shown below are 10 T cell receptor beta chains from a single sample sequenced in a study of vaccination effects on CD4 cells after COVID-19. Data came from immunoSEQ multiplex PCR; TCRdb stores just in-frame clones and leaves some out. The sample includes around 45,000 clones, roughly 79% of them seen just once. Antigen-specific CD4+ T cell clonotypes were called by their expansion after viral peptide-pool culture in ViraFEST. Between days 10 and 11 of culture, CD4+ T cells were separated out. Nucleocapsid antibodies stayed negative before and after vaccination, showing no earlier SARS-CoV-2 infection. The antigens of these receptors remain unknown. The source material was CD4+ T cells from PBMCs cultured with SARS-CoV-2 spike peptides, sampled before COVID-19 vaccination. The source of these receptors is a human donor who received a COVID-19 vaccine.

In this sample, this clone turned up a few times. The J gene is TRBJ1-1, the V gene TRBV12-2; no check of the table's D call, TRBD1, against the DNA was made. TRBV12-2 is a pseudogene. CDR3 length equals 13 residues. In nucleotides, the CDR3 is TGTGCAAGTCGCTTAATACGAGACAGTGAAGCTTTCTTT. This gives the protein CASRLIRDSEAFF.

This clone was found a few times. V and J are TRBV5-8 and TRBJ2-7; D not resolved. V was cut by 1 base and J by 0 bases, with 17 bases left in between. Germline V gene lookup returns CDR1 SGHTS and CDR2 YDEGEE. The CDR3 spans 17 residues. The CDR3 sequence is CASSLPRKREHSYEQYV. The CDR3 DNA sequence: TGTGCCAGCAGCTTGCCGCGGAAACGAGAACACTCCTACGAGCAGTACGTC.

In its sample, this clone was seen once. The rearrangement uses TRBV9 and TRBJ2-2, with 8 nucleotides matching TRBD1. This CDR3 has 17 amino acids. Germline V gene sequence: CDR1 SGDLS, CDR2 YYNGEE. V trimming: 6 bases; J trimming: 1 base; junction bases outside the gene matches: 11. In nucleotides, the CDR3 is TGTGCCAGCACCTCAACTTGGGGGACAGGGAACACCGGGGAGCTGTTTTTT. Its protein product is CASTSTWGTGNTGELFF.

The table lists this clone with a count of one. The rearrangement uses TRBV12-3 or TRBV12-4 and TRBJ1-2; D uncertain. The CDR3 is 13 residues long. With 8 bases removed from V and 5 bases from J, the gap between germline ends came to 15 bases. CDR3 coding DNA: TGTGCCAGCCGACCCGCCGGCTCTTATGGCTACACCTTC. Translated, it gives CASRPAGSYGYTF.

The rearrangement links TRBV18 to TRBJ2-5, with 12 bases lining up with TRBD2. V was clipped by 3 bases and J by 6 bases; unmatched bases: 11. Germline CDR1 reads KGHSH; CDR2 reads LQKENI. This CDR3 contains 17 residues. CDR3 in DNA: TGTGCCAGCTCACCGACCTTGACTAGCGGGGGATCGCAGACCCAGTACTTC. Translation gives CASSPTLTSGGSQTQYF.

J is TRBJ2-4 and V is TRBV7-2; D possibly corresponds to TRBD2 (5 bases). The CDR3 covers 15 residues. From germline, CDR1 is SGHTA and CDR2 FQGNSA. V lost 5 bases, J lost 0 bases, and 11 bases lay in between. The CDR3 bases are TGTGCCAGCAGCATAGGACGGGGAGCCAAAAACATTCAGTACTTC. Protein sequence: CASSIGRGAKNIQYF.

This clone was recorded a few times. The chain recombines TRBV12-3 or TRBV12-4 with TRBJ1-5; 8 nucleotides agree with TRBD1. The CDR3 covers 13 residues. V lost 7 bases to trimming and J lost 6 bases; unmatched junction nucleotides: 5. The CDR3: CASNSDRVQPQHF. CDR3 coding DNA: TGTGCCAGCAACTCGGACAGGGTTCAGCCCCAGCATTTT.

The V call is TRBV5-6, the J call TRBJ1-5; D call uncertain. V lost 4 bases and J 2 bases, leaving 13 bases between the germline ends. The CDR3 contains 15 residues. Germline V CDR1 and CDR2: SGHDT, YYEEEE. The CDR3 sequence is CASSLWEGGNQPQHF. The CDR3, as DNA: TGTGCCAGCAGCCTGTGGGAGGGAGGCAATCAGCCCCAGCATTTT.

This sequence joins TRBV19 and TRBJ2-4; D possibly uses TRBD1 or TRBD2 (5 bases each). This CDR3 contains 12 residues. Germline V gene data show CDR1 as LNHDA and CDR2 as SQIVND (reference sequence). The V gene lost 5 bases and the J gene lost 9 bases, with 11 bases spanning the gap. The CDR3 spells CASSSSGGIQYF. The CDR3 coding sequence is TGTGCCAGTAGTTCCTCTGGGGGCATTCAGTACTTC. Full variable domain (remainder filled in from reference TRBV19 and TRBJ2-4): DGGITQSPKYLFRKEGQNVTLSCEQNLNHDAMYWYRQDPGQGLRLIYYSQIVNDFQKGDIAEGYSVSREKKESFPLTVTSAQKNPTAFYLCASSSSGGIQYFGAGTRLSVL.

J is TRBJ1-5 and V is TRBV7-8, with D uncertain. The length of the CDR3 is 15 residues. Germline assignment: CDR1 SGHVS and CDR2 FQNEAQ. Trimming took 0 bases from V and 7 from J, leaving 13 bases between them. The CDR3 DNA is TGTGCCAGCAGCTTAGCGTTGAGGGAAGACCAGCCCCAGCATTTT. This gives the protein CASSLALREDQPQHF. The variable domain in full, with the rest retrieved from reference TRBV7-8 and TRBJ1-5, is GAGVSQSPRYKVAKRGQDVALRCDPISGHVSLFWYQQALGQGPEFLTYFQNEAQLDKSGLPSDRFFAERPEGSVSTLKIQRTQQEDSAVYLCASSLALREDQPQHFGDGTRLSIL.